The T cell receptor beta chain under discussion was sequenced for a study of blood T cell repertoires in COVID-19. At the level of the study: Samples representing acute and convalescent COVID-19 were sourced from the United States, Italy and Spain. T cells, B-cell-depleted T cells, or PBMCs supplied cDNA or gDNA.

Authors' processing steps: Reference gene primer amplification yielded estimated nucleated cell counts. Using immunoSEQ multiplex PCR, the repertoire was profiled, and TCRdb retains in-frame clones only, with some absent. V and J calls and clone size are those listed in that table; D and trimming were worked out from the DNA. Here the sample spans some 14,000 clones, approximately 88% being singletons. This CDR3 contains 15 residues. CDR1 and CDR2 from the germline V gene are SGHNT and YENEEA. V was clipped by 0 bases and J by 4 bases, with 10 bases between them. This rearrangement joins TRBV11-3 to TRBJ2-1; D uncertain. Material for sequencing was peripheral blood. The origin of this receptor is a woman in her 70s in a cohort sampled during active or convalescent COVID-19. The CDR3 DNA reads as TGTGCCAGCAGCTTAGATCGCGGTTCATACAATGAGCAGTTCTTC. Its translation is CASSLDRGSYNEQFF.